The T cell receptor beta chain under discussion was sequenced for a study of T cell responses to AZD1222 COVID-19 vaccine. Study results and limitations: Only six individuals given AZD1222 were seropositive at baseline. Spike-wide vaccine-associated CD4 TCRs dominated at 160-218 and 743-854. Following two doses of AZD1222, Spike-specific TCR breadth and depth rose.

Some clones are missing from TCRdb's copy, which holds only in-frame ones; the method was immunoSEQ multiplex PCR. The sample shows about 150,000 clones, more than 80% of them seen only once. V was pared by 6 bases and J by 2 bases, with 8 bases between. The CDR3 runs 12 residues. Germline loops: CDR1 SNHLY, CDR2 FYNNEI. Concerning this clone: Its antigen is currently unknown.

The study pooled second doses at about 4 or about 12 weeks. Specimen: peripheral blood, collected 28 days after the second AZD1222 dose. J is TRBJ2-7 and V is TRBV2; the D gene could be TRBD1 or TRBD2 (5 bases each). The clonotype originates from an adult who received the AZD1222 COVID-19 vaccine. CDR3 coding DNA: TGTGCCAGCAGGTCGGGACCCTACGAGCAGTACTTC. This translates into CASRSGPYEQYF.